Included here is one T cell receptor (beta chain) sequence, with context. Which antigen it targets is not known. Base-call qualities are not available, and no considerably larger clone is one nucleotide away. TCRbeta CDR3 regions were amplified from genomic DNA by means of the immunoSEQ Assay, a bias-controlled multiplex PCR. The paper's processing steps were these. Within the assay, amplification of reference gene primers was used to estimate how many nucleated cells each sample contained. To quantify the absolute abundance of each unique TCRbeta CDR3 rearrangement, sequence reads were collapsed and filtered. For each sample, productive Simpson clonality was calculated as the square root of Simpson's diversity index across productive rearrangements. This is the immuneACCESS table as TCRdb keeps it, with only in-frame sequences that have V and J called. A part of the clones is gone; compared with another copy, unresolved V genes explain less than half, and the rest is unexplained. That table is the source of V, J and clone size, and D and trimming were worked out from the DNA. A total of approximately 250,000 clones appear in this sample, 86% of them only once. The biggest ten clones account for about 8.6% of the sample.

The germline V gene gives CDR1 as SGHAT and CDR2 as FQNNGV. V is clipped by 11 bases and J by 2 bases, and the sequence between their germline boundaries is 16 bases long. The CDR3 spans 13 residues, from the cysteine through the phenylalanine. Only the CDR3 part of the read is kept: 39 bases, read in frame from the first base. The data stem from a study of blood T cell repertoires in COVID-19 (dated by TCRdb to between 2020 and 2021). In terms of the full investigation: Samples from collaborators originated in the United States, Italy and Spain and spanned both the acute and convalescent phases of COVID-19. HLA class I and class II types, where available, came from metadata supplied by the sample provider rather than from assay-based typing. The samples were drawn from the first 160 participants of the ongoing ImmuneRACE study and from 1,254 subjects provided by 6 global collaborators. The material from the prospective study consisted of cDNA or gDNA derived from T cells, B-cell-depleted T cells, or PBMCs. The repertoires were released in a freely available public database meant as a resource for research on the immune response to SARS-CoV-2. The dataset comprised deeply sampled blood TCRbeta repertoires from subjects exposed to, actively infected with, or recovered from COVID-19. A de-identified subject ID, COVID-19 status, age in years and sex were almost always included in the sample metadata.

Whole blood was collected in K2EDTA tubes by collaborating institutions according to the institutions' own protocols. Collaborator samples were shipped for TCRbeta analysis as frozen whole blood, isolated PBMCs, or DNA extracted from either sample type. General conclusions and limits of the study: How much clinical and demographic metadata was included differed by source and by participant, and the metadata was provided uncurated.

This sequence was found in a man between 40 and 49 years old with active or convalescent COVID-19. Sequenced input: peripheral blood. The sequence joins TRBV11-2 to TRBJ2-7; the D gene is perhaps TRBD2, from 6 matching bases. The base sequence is TGTGCCCCTGGGGAGGTTGTCACCTACGAGCAGTACTTC. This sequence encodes CAPGEVVTYEQYF.